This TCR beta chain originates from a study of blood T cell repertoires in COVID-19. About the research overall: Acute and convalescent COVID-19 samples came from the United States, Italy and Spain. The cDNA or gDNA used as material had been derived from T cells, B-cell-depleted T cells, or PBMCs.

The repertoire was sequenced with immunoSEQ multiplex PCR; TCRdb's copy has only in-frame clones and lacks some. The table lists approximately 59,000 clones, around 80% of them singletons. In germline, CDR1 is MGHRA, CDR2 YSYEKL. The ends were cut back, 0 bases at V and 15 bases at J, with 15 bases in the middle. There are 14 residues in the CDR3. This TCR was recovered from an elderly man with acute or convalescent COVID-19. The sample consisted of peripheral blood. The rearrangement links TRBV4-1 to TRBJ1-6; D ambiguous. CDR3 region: CASSQDRGWEDLHF. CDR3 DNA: TGCGCCAGCAGCCAAGACCGCGGGTGGGAGGACCTCCACTTT.